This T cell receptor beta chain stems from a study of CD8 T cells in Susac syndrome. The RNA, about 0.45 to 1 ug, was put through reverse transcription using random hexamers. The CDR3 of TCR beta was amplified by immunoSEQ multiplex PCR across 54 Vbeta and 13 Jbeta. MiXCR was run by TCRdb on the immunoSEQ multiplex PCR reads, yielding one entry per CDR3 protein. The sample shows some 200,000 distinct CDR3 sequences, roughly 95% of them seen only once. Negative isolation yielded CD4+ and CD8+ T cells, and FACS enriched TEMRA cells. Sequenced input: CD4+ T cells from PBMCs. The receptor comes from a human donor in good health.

The CDR3 DNA reads as TGTGCCTGGAGAACACGGGACAGGAGTGAAAAACTGTTTTTT. Translated: CAWRTRDRSEKLFF. The genes are TRBV30 and TRBJ1-4, with TRBD1 matching 8 bases. This CDR3 has 14 residues. V was pared by 3 bases and J by 7 bases, with 7 bases of the junction left unmatched. Germline CDR1 GTSNPN, CDR2 SVGIG (reference sequence).